A selection of T cell receptor beta chains follows, all from one sample in a study of T cells in narcolepsy. Profiling relied on immunoSEQ multiplex PCR, and the TCRdb table lists in-frame clones only, not all of them. The sample records about 32,000 clones, 60% to 80% being singletons. Source material: memory (CD45RA-) CD4+ T cells from blood. Receptors were obtained from a human donor in good health. Each CDR3 is given with its conserved first and last residue.

CDR3aa	v_gene
CASSFSRNYGYTF	TRBV27
CASTNLGEQFF	TRBV6-1
CASSLHPGLGANVLTF	TRBV5-1
CASSLSLGPNEKLFF	TRBV7-6
CASSTGAFDRGRGYGYTF	TRBV19
CASSYLGMTFF	TRBV6-5
CAWRRRGRGETQYF	TRBV30
CAWRRPDSMNTEAFF	TRBV30
CASSQDIATTQYF	TRBV14
CASRDISGPNYGYTF	TRBV27
CSVLTGGGGTDTQYF	TRBV29-1
CASSIDSTGFYEQYF	TRBV19
CASREGTGDTEAFF	TRBV9
CASSPRQGSLTEAFF	TRBV5-4
CASSWTRGGGYTF	TRBV10-1
CASSDYRGTTGNTIYF	TRBV2
CASSSPPGSGRSLMGTDTQYF	TRBV5-1
CASFIPASGDEQYF	TRBV21-1